The 17 T cell receptor beta chains below come from one sample, sequenced in a study of shared clonotypes between healthy human individuals. Profiling relied on immunoSEQ multiplex PCR, and the TCRdb table lists in-frame clones only, not all of them. The sample lists about 600,000 clones; more than 95% were seen once. Terminally differentiated effector memory CD45RA+ cells were left out of the naive CD8 fraction, which was CD45RO-negative and positively selected for CCR7. The sample taken for sequencing was naive CD8+ T cells sorted from blood. These TCRs come from a man aged 25-45 years in good health.

V is TRBV7-8 and J is TRBJ1-1; D uncertain. V lost 6 bases and J 0 bases, leaving 8 bases between the germline ends. CDR3 size: 13 residues. Germline V CDR1 and CDR2: SGHVS, FQNEAQ. CDR3 amino acids: CASSYNLNTEAFF. CDR3 in DNA: TGTGCCAGCAGTTACAATCTGAACACTGAAGCTTTCTTT.

The CDR3 loop reads CASSVGGQLSLGYTF. The CDR3 bases are TGTGCCAGCAGCGTAGGAGGACAGTTAAGCCTTGGCTACACCTTC. The V gene is TRBV9, the J gene TRBJ1-2; a weak D match, TRBD1 (6 bases). Germline V gene lookup returns CDR1 SGDLS and CDR2 YYNGEE. The CDR3 is 15 residues long. The V gene lost 0 bases and the J gene lost 7 bases, with 16 bases spanning the gap.

The rearrangement joins TRBV30 to TRBJ1-1; D is unclear. The CDR3 is made up of 14 amino acids. V was shortened by 4 bases and J by 1 base, with 13 bases between the two germline ends. Germline V gene data show CDR1 as GTSNPN and CDR2 as SVGIG (reference sequence). The CDR3: CAWNTGRGNTEAFF. The CDR3, as DNA: TGTGCCTGGAACACGGGCCGGGGGAACACTGAAGCTTTCTTT.

V is TRBV7-6 and J is TRBJ2-3; TRBD2 aligns across 7 bases. Germline loops: CDR1 SGHVS, CDR2 FNYEAQ. J was trimmed by 0 bases and V by 5 bases; bases with no gene match: 2. The CDR3 consists of 14 residues. The CDR3 spells CASSRSGSTDTQYF. In nucleotides, the CDR3 is TGTGCCAGCAGCCGTAGCGGGAGCACAGATACGCAGTATTTT.

The chain has TRBV7-9 and TRBJ1-2; a possible D gene is TRBD1 (5 bases). The V gene lost 5 bases and the J gene lost 0 bases, with 10 bases spanning the gap. The V gene's germline CDR1 is SEHNR and CDR2 FQNEAQ (reference sequence). This CDR3 contains 14 residues. CDR3 bases: TGTGCCAGCAGCGCGACAGAGACTAACTATGGCTACACCTTC. Translated, it gives CASSATETNYGYTF. Complete variable domain (other parts from reference TRBV7-9 and TRBJ1-2): DTGVSQNPRHKITKRGQNVTFRCDPISEHNRLYWYRQTLGQGPEFLTYFQNEAQLEKSRLLSDRFSAERPKGSFSTLEIQRTEQGDSAMYLCASSATETNYGYTFGSGTRLTVV.

Concerning this clone itself: The same CDR3 also results from other DNA sequences found in this sample. V is TRBV6-5 and J is TRBJ1-1; the D gene is possibly TRBD1 (6 bases). Germline V CDR1 and CDR2: MNHEY, SVGAGI. Trimming shortened V by 0 bases and J by 1 base, and 9 bases separated the two germline ends. This CDR3 has 15 amino acids. CDR3: CASSYSRRGNTEAFF. Written as DNA, the CDR3 is TGTGCCAGCAGTTACTCTCGCAGGGGGAACACTGAAGCTTTCTTT.

The chain carries TRBV6-6 and TRBJ2-3; D ambiguous. Germline-derived CDR1 and CDR2 are MNHNY and SVGAGI (reference sequence). The CDR3 spans 13 residues. Deletions cut 4 bases from V and 2 bases from J, with 7 bases between. The CDR3 coding sequence is TGTGCCAGCAGTTTGTTGGTCACAGATACGCAGTATTTT. As protein: CASSLLVTDTQYF.

The genes are TRBV29-1 and TRBJ1-2; 7 bases are shared with TRBD1. CDR1 SQVTM and CDR2 ANQGSEA come from the germline V gene. The CDR3 is made up of 14 amino acids. J gave up 1 base and V 4 bases, and 6 bases lay outside the gene matches. The CDR3, as DNA: TGCAGCGTTGCAGGGACAGCGTATAACTATGGCTACACCTTC. Its protein product is CSVAGTAYNYGYTF.

This chain joins TRBV7-2 and TRBJ2-7; unclear D gene. Per germline, CDR1 SGHTA and CDR2 FQGNSA. The CDR3 runs to 14 residues. The V gene lost 6 bases and the J gene lost 3 bases, with 15 bases spanning the gap. The CDR3 reads CASSPAWGGYEQYF. The CDR3 region has the DNA TGTGCCAGCAGTCCCGCGTGGGGTGGCTACGAGCAGTACTTC.

This clone appeared once. This chain uses TRBV5-6 with TRBJ2-7; no reliable D call. The CDR3 runs 13 residues. Germline assignment: CDR1 SGHDT and CDR2 YYEEEE. V lost 4 bases and J 5 bases, leaving 13 bases between the germline ends. The CDR3 bases are TGTGCCAGCAGCGGCCGGGTATTCGACGAGCAGTACTTC. The encoded protein is CASSGRVFDEQYF.

The chain combines TRBV9 with TRBJ2-5, with a tentative D call TRBD2 (6 bases). The CDR3 runs to 14 residues. Deletions cut 0 bases from V and 5 bases from J, with 11 bases between. Germline assignment: CDR1 SGDLS and CDR2 YYNGEE. The CDR3 protein is CASSVGQRAETQYF. CDR3 coding DNA: TGTGCCAGCAGCGTAGGACAGCGGGCTGAGACCCAGTACTTC.

This clone was detected only once. The genes are TRBV28 and TRBJ1-5; D remains unclear. The CDR3 length is 17 residues. V was shortened by 3 bases and J by 4 bases, with 19 bases between the two germline ends. The germline V gene encodes CDR1 MDHEN and CDR2 SYDVKM. CDR3 nucleotide sequence: TGTGCCAGCAGTTTCCGGCAGAGCTTTGTTCGAAATCAGCCCCAGCATTTT. Its protein is CASSFRQSFVRNQPQHF.

The chain combines TRBV7-9 with TRBJ1-2, with a tentative D call TRBD1 (6 bases). Looked up from germline, CDR1 is SEHNR and CDR2 is FQNEAQ (reference sequence). V was trimmed by 5 bases and J by 4 bases, leaving 17 bases between them. The CDR3 consists of 15 residues. The CDR3 nucleotides are TGTGCCAGCAGCCTCTCCGGGACATCGCTCTATGGCTACACCTTC. As protein: CASSLSGTSLYGYTF.

This rearrangement joins TRBV28 to TRBJ1-5; perhaps TRBD1 as D (6 bases). This CDR3 has 17 amino acids. The ends were cut back, 2 bases at V and 4 bases at J, with 18 bases in the middle. Per germline, CDR1 MDHEN and CDR2 SYDVKM. Here the CDR3 reads CASSLSSGQFLNQPQHF. As DNA, the CDR3 is TGTGCCAGCAGTTTAAGTTCGGGACAATTTCTAAATCAGCCCCAGCATTTT.

The chain combines TRBV30 with TRBJ2-2; TRBD2 is a possible D gene (5 bases). The CDR3 has 14 amino acids. In germline, CDR1 is GTSNPN, CDR2 SVGIG (reference sequence). Trimming removed 0 bases from V and 1 base from J, with 6 bases in between. CDR3 sequence (DNA): TGTGCCTGGAGTGTACGGGGGAACACCGGGGAGCTGTTTTTT. Translated: CAWSVRGNTGELFF.

The chain uses TRBV7-2 and TRBJ2-3; 7 nucleotides align to TRBD1. V shed 4 bases, J shed 2 bases, and the junction held 6 bases outside the gene matches. Germline CDR1 and CDR2: SGHTA and FQGNSA. The CDR3 runs 15 residues. CDR3 amino acids: CASSSDRDYTDTQYF. DNA for the CDR3: TGTGCCAGCAGCTCAGACAGGGATTACACAGATACGCAGTATTTT.

CDR3 sequence: CASSWGMGPNQPQHF. CDR3 bases: TGTGCCAGCAGTTGGGGAATGGGTCCTAATCAGCCCCAGCATTTT. The chain uses TRBV27 and TRBJ1-5, with no clear D. CDR3 length: 15 residues. V shed 4 bases and J shed 4 bases, with 14 bases lying between them. Germline-derived CDR1 and CDR2 are MNHEY and SMNVEV (reference sequence).